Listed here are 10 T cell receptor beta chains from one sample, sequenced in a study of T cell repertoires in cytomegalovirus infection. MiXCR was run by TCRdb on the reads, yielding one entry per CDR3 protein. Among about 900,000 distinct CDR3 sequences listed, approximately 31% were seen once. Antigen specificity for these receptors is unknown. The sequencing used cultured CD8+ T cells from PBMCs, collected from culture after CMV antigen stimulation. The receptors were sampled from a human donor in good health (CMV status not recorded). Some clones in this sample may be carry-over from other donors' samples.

The CDR3 region has the DNA TGTGCCACCAGTGACGGAGACGGAGGCTCCTACAATGAGCAGTTCTTC. Its protein product is CATSDGDGGSYNEQFF. The chain recombines TRBV24-1 with TRBJ2-1, with D possibly TRBD2 on 5 matching bases. Trimming pared 4 bases from V and 0 bases from J, leaving 12 bases between. Germline V lookup: CDR1 KGHDR, CDR2 SFDVKD. This CDR3 has 16 residues.

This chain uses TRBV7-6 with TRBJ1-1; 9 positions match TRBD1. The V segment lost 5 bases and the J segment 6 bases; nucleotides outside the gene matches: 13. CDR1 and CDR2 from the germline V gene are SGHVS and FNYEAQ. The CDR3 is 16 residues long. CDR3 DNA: TGTGCCAGCAGCGCGCCTCCGGACAGGGGTGTGTCTGAAGCTTTCTTT. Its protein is CASSAPPDRGVSEAFF.

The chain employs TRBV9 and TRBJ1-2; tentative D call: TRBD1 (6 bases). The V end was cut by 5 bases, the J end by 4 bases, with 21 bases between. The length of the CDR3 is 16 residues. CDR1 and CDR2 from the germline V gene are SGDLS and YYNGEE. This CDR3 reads CASSLSPRDIFYGYTF. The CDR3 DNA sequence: TGTGCCAGCAGTCTGAGTCCTCGGGACATCTTCTATGGCTACACCTTC.

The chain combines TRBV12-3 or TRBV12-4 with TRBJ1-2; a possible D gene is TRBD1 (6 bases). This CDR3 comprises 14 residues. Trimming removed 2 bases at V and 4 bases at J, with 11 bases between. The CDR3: CASSLRQGSYGYTF. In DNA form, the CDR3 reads TGTGCCAGCAGTTTACGGCAGGGGTCCTATGGCTACACCTTC.

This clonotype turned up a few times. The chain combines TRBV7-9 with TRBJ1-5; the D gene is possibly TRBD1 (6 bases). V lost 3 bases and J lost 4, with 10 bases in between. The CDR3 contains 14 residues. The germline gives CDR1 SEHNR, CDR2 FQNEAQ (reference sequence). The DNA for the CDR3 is TGTGCCAGCAGCTTCCAGGGGTTGAATCAGCCCCAGCATTTT. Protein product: CASSFQGLNQPQHF.

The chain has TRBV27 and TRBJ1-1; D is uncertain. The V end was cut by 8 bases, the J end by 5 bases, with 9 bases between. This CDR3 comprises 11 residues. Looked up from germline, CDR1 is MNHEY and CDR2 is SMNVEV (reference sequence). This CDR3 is CASGRATEAFF. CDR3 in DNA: TGTGCCAGCGGGAGGGCGACTGAAGCTTTCTTT.

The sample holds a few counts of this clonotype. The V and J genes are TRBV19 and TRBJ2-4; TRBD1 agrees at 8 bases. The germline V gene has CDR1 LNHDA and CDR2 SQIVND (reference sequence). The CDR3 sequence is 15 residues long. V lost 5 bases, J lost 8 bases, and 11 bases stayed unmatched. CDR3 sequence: CASSPNGQGWDIQYF. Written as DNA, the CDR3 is TGTGCCAGTAGTCCAAACGGACAGGGCTGGGACATTCAGTACTTC.

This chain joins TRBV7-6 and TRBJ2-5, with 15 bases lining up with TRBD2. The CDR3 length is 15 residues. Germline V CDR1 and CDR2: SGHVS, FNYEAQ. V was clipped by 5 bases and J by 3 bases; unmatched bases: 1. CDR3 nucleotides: TGTGCCAGCAGCCGGACTAGCGGGGGGGAAGAGACCCAGTACTTC. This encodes CASSRTSGGEETQYF.

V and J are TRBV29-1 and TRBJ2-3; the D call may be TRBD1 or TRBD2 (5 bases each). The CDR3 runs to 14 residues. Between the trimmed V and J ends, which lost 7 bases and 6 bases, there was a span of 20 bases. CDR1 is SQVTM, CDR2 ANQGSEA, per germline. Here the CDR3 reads CSAGARGFRDTQYF. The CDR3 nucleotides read TGCAGCGCTGGGGCCCGGGGCTTCAGGGATACGCAGTATTTT.

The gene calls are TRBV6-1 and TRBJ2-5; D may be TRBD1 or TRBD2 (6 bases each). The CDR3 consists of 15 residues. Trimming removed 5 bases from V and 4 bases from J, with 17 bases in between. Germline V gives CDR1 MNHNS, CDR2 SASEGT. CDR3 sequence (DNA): TGTGCCAGCAGTCCCTTCGTCGGGGGCCGAGAGACCCAGTACTTC. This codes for CASSPFVGGRETQYF.